This T cell receptor (beta chain) was recovered during a study of radiotherapy plus CTLA-4 blockade in lung cancer. Produced via immunoSEQ multiplex PCR; TCRdb's table is partial and in-frame only. The table has under 35,000 clones, 60% to 75% seen once. CDR3 length: 13 amino acids. Germline V gene sequence: CDR1 SNHLY, CDR2 FYNNEI. The sample was peripheral blood, taken from a patient treated with radiotherapy plus ipilimumab. The gene calls are TRBV2 and TRBJ2-5; the D is unclear. The J call is doubtful: the DNA matches TRBJ2-7 better. The receptor comes from a human donor with non-small cell lung cancer whose response to radiotherapy plus ipilimumab could not be evaluated. CDR3 bases: TGTGCCAGCAATTCATTCTACTCCTACGAGCAGTACTTC. Its translation: CASNSFYSYEQYF.